These 3 T cell receptor beta chains were sequenced from one sample in a study of blood T cell repertoires in COVID-19. Profiling relied on immunoSEQ multiplex PCR, and the TCRdb table lists in-frame clones only, not all of them. The repertoire holds roughly 250,000 clones, with over 75% as singletons. Sequenced input: peripheral blood. The source of these receptors is a woman aged 45-59 years with acute or convalescent COVID-19.

V is TRBV9 and J is TRBJ2-2; no firm D call. V shed 4 bases and J shed 1 base, with 2 bases lying between them. There are 12 residues in the CDR3. From germline, CDR1 is SGDLS and CDR2 YYNGEE. CDR3 nucleotide sequence: TGTGCCAGCAGCCTGAACACCGGGGAGCTGTTTTTT. Protein: CASSLNTGELFF.

This chain joins TRBV4-1 and TRBJ1-1; 12 nucleotides agree with TRBD1. Germline loops: CDR1 MGHRA, CDR2 YSYEKL. V dropped 4 bases and J dropped 6; count of bases not matched to a gene: 3. The CDR3 is 14 amino acids. Here the CDR3 reads CASSLGQGAAEAFF. The CDR3, as DNA: TGCGCCAGCAGCCTGGGACAGGGGGCGGCTGAAGCTTTCTTT.

The chain uses TRBV5-5 and TRBJ1-5; D is undetermined. V lost 3 bases, J lost 2 bases, and 12 bases lay in between. The CDR3 loop spans 15 amino acids. Germline CDR1 SGHKS, CDR2 YYEKEE (reference sequence). The CDR3 DNA is TGTGCCAGCAGCTCCGACACATTTGGCAATCAGCCCCAGCATTTT. Translating it yields CASSSDTFGNQPQHF. Looking up the rest from reference TRBV5-5 and TRBJ1-5 gives the full variable domain: DAGVTQSPTHLIKTRGQQVTLRCSPISGHKSVSWYQQVLGQGPQFIFQYYEKEERGRGNFPDRFSARQFPNYSSELNVNALLLGDSALYLCASSSDTFGNQPQHFGDGTRLSIL.